This T cell receptor (beta chain) was identified in a study of T-cell memory formation after mild COVID-19. Findings and limits, study-wide: Clones contracting across day 15 to 85 had a balanced CD4/CD8 profile; later expanding clones leaned CD4+. Still unconfirmed is whether the second-wave clones peaking on day 37 recognized SARS-CoV-2. The CD4+ clones that contracted clustered mainly within CM and EM, and the CD8+ clones concentrated in EMRA.

Unmatched junction bases numbered 7, after V lost 4 bases and J lost 2 bases. CDR3 length: 15 residues. Germline V lookup: CDR1 SGHNT, CDR2 YYREEE (reference sequence). This clonotype was found a few times. Antigen specificity is unknown. 5'RACE with constant-segment primers built TCRalpha and TCRbeta cDNA libraries with UMIs. MiXCR, applied by TCRdb to the 5' RACE reads, yields one record per CDR3 protein. The data hold almost 550,000 distinct CDR3 sequences, with roughly 20% observed a single time. Sequencing was performed on PBMCs or a T cell subset sorted from them (not recorded which). This clonotype was sampled from an adult woman who had mild COVID-19 (a few samples of this study predate the infection). Cell type and time point are not known. This sequence joins TRBV5-4 and TRBJ2-5, with 8 bases lining up with TRBD2. Here the CDR3 reads CASSPLAEMQETQYF. CDR3 coding DNA: TGTGCCAGCAGCCCACTAGCGGAGATGCAAGAGACCCAGTACTTC. Full variable domain (missing parts from reference TRBV5-4 and TRBJ2-5): ETGVTQSPTHLIKTRGQQVTLRCSSQSGHNTVSWYQQALGQGPQFIFQYYREEENGRGNFPPRFSGLQFPNYSSELNVNALELDDSALYLCASSPLAEMQETQYFGPGTRLLVL.